This T cell receptor (beta chain) was recorded in a study of PD-1 blockade in mismatch repair-deficient tumors. CDR3 length: 14 amino acids. V lost 1 base and J lost 2, with 9 bases in between. From germline, CDR1 is SEHNR and CDR2 FQNEAQ (reference sequence). Method: immunoSEQ multiplex PCR; TCRdb's copy keeps in-frame clones and lacks some. The data contain 100,000 to 150,000 clones, about 88% of them singletons. This chain uses TRBV7-9 with TRBJ2-7; D uncertain. This TCR was sampled from an adult with mismatch repair-deficient cancer. Here the sequenced sample was peripheral blood, taken 44 weeks after starting pembrolizumab. The CDR3 protein is CASSLEQPAYEQYF. CDR3 sequence (DNA): TGTGCCAGCAGCTTAGAACAGCCTGCCTACGAGCAGTACTTC.